This T cell receptor (beta chain) was identified during a study of control samples from healthy donors and cancer patients. The protocol was immunoSEQ multiplex PCR, while the TCRdb copy is restricted to in-frame clones and leaves out a portion. The table records under 200,000 clones, roughly 91% of them present only once. The CDR3 contains 17 residues. Unmatched junction bases numbered 6, after V lost 3 bases and J lost 0 bases. Germline V gene data show CDR1 as MDHEN and CDR2 as SYDVKM. The chain joins TRBV28 to TRBJ1-1; 11 bases map to TRBD1. Sequencing used blood. This receptor was identified in a woman aged 25-40 years in good health. CDR3 amino acids: CASSFSGQGAMNTEAFF. CDR3 sequence (DNA): TGTGCCAGCAGTTTCTCCGGACAGGGGGCCATGAACACTGAAGCTTTCTTT. Using reference TRBV28 and TRBJ1-1 for the parts outside the CDR3, the full variable domain is DVKVTQSSRYLVKRTGEKVFLECVQDMDHENMFWYRQDPGLGLRLIYFSYDVKMKEKGDIPEGYSVSREKKERFSLILESASTNQTSMYLCASSFSGQGAMNTEAFFGQGTRLTVV.